Listed below are T cell receptor beta chains from one sample, sequenced in a study of identical twins. TCRdb used MiXCR to reprocess the 5' RACE reads, holding one entry per CDR3 protein. The sample contains approximately 500,000 distinct CDR3 sequences, 20% to 25% of which appear only once. This sample was also put to use in a study of T cells expressing NK-cell markers.

The sequenced sample was CD4+ T cells sorted from blood. The source is a young woman in good health. The CDR3 runs from the conserved cysteine through the conserved F or W. Fields, in order: CDR3 length, V gene, clone size, J gene, CDR3 protein. Not every row has a clone size; where given, it reads once, few, many or a size class.

CDR3 length: 15
V gene: TRBV6-5
clone size: .
J gene: TRBJ2-2
CDR3 protein: CASSYSGSTTGELFF

CDR3 length: 15
V gene: TRBV6-5
clone size: few
J gene: TRBJ2-7
CDR3 protein: CASSYSSGGYDEQYF

CDR3 length: 15
V gene: TRBV20-1
clone size: few
J gene: TRBJ2-1
CDR3 protein: CSASSGSGHYNEQFF

CDR3 length: 20
V gene: TRBV4-2
clone size: .
J gene: TRBJ2-3
CDR3 protein: CASSQPPGLAGGGSTDTQYF

CDR3 length: 14
V gene: TRBV20-1
clone size: .
J gene: TRBJ2-2
CDR3 protein: CSARVAQGSGELFF

CDR3 length: 14
V gene: TRBV3-1
clone size: few
J gene: TRBJ2-1
CDR3 protein: CASSQAAYYNEQFF

CDR3 length: 17
V gene: TRBV3-1
clone size: .
J gene: TRBJ2-3
CDR3 protein: CASSQDYAKRGADTQYF

CDR3 length: 13
V gene: TRBV12-3/TRBV12-4
clone size: many
J gene: TRBJ2-5
CDR3 protein: CASTPTATETQYF

CDR3 length: 16
V gene: TRBV20-1
clone size: .
J gene: TRBJ2-1
CDR3 protein: CSAIFVAGRGGHEQFF

CDR3 length: 14
V gene: TRBV5-1
clone size: many
J gene: TRBJ1-1
CDR3 protein: CASSLDRVNTEAFF

CDR3 length: 15
V gene: TRBV20-1
clone size: .
J gene: TRBJ2-4
CDR3 protein: CSARAAGGTKNIQYF

CDR3 length: 13
V gene: TRBV5-1
clone size: few
J gene: TRBJ1-2
CDR3 protein: CASSSAGEGGYTF

CDR3 length: 15
V gene: TRBV12-3/TRBV12-4
clone size: .
J gene: TRBJ2-7
CDR3 protein: CASSPPTGSSYEQYF

CDR3 length: 15
V gene: TRBV20-1
clone size: few
J gene: TRBJ2-1
CDR3 protein: CSARGTGSSYNEQFF

CDR3 length: 11
V gene: TRBV5-1
clone size: .
J gene: TRBJ2-2
CDR3 protein: CASSQWDELFF

CDR3 length: 12
V gene: TRBV10-3
clone size: .
J gene: TRBJ2-1
CDR3 protein: CAISDLANEQFF

CDR3 length: 16
V gene: TRBV9
clone size: few
J gene: TRBJ2-5
CDR3 protein: CASSVGSTTTGETQYF

CDR3 length: 14
V gene: TRBV7-9
clone size: .
J gene: TRBJ2-6
CDR3 protein: CASSHTSGANVLTF

CDR3 length: 14
V gene: TRBV5-1
clone size: few
J gene: TRBJ2-5
CDR3 protein: CASCSSGGQETQYF

CDR3 length: 16
V gene: TRBV28
clone size: few
J gene: TRBJ2-7
CDR3 protein: CASSLRLAGGGYEQYF

CDR3 length: 13
V gene: TRBV20-1
clone size: .
J gene: TRBJ2-4
CDR3 protein: CSAALGVKNIQYF

CDR3 length: 13
V gene: TRBV12-3/TRBV12-4
clone size: few
J gene: TRBJ1-5
CDR3 protein: CASLLSGNQPQHF

CDR3 length: 15
V gene: TRBV7-2
clone size: .
J gene: TRBJ2-7
CDR3 protein: CASSLVGLAGGEQYF

CDR3 length: 14
V gene: TRBV12-3/TRBV12-4
clone size: .
J gene: TRBJ1-2
CDR3 protein: CASTPRQANYGYTF

CDR3 length: 16
V gene: TRBV6-5
clone size: .
J gene: TRBJ2-7
CDR3 protein: CASSYSGGASSYEQYF

CDR3 length: 14
V gene: TRBV6-1
clone size: .
J gene: TRBJ2-3
CDR3 protein: CASSSGVGTDTQYF

CDR3 length: 15
V gene: TRBV21-1
clone size: few
J gene: TRBJ2-5
CDR3 protein: CASSSRDYKQETQYF

CDR3 length: 15
V gene: TRBV5-1
clone size: .
J gene: TRBJ2-1
CDR3 protein: CASTPGGGSYNEQFF

CDR3 length: 14
V gene: TRBV9
clone size: .
J gene: TRBJ1-1
CDR3 protein: CASSVEAGRTEAFF

CDR3 length: 15
V gene: TRBV5-1
clone size: .
J gene: TRBJ2-1
CDR3 protein: CASSTGLAGGREQFF

CDR3 length: 13
V gene: TRBV20-1
clone size: few
J gene: TRBJ1-4
CDR3 protein: CSARAPGGVGLFF

CDR3 length: 12
V gene: TRBV6-2/TRBV6-3
clone size: .
J gene: TRBJ2-1
CDR3 protein: CASSYRRNEQFF

CDR3 length: 15
V gene: TRBV5-1
clone size: few
J gene: TRBJ2-3
CDR3 protein: CASSFQLGGTDTQYF

CDR3 length: 17
V gene: TRBV5-6
clone size: few
J gene: TRBJ2-3
CDR3 protein: CASSLGQAKRRTDTQYF

CDR3 length: 14
V gene: TRBV6-1
clone size: .
J gene: TRBJ1-1
CDR3 protein: CASKKGPMNTEAFF

CDR3 length: 14
V gene: TRBV20-1
clone size: many
J gene: TRBJ2-7
CDR3 protein: CSARTGKGTYEQYF

CDR3 length: 17
V gene: TRBV5-1
clone size: .
J gene: TRBJ2-3
CDR3 protein: CASSATIGGAGGDTQYF

CDR3 length: 13
V gene: TRBV20-1
clone size: .
J gene: TRBJ1-2
CDR3 protein: CSASQGPPLGYTF

CDR3 length: 16
V gene: TRBV5-4
clone size: .
J gene: TRBJ1-6
CDR3 protein: CASSPGAGQGASPLHF

CDR3 length: 14
V gene: TRBV7-2
clone size: few
J gene: TRBJ2-3
CDR3 protein: CASSLERLTDTQYF

CDR3 length: 16
V gene: TRBV12-3/TRBV12-4
clone size: .
J gene: TRBJ1-4
CDR3 protein: CASSPGQGNTNEKLFF

CDR3 length: 14
V gene: TRBV7-3
clone size: .
J gene: TRBJ2-3
CDR3 protein: CASSRNSGPDTQYF

CDR3 length: 12
V gene: TRBV7-9
clone size: few
J gene: TRBJ2-7
CDR3 protein: CASSFPPYEQYF

CDR3 length: 15
V gene: TRBV6-5
clone size: few
J gene: TRBJ1-5
CDR3 protein: CASSYSSGFGQPQHF

CDR3 length: 15
V gene: TRBV12-3/TRBV12-4
clone size: few
J gene: TRBJ2-3
CDR3 protein: CASSRTSGLADTQYF

CDR3 length: 13
V gene: TRBV24-1
clone size: .
J gene: TRBJ2-1
CDR3 protein: CATGTHHYNEQFF

CDR3 length: 17
V gene: TRBV9
clone size: .
J gene: TRBJ2-1
CDR3 protein: CASSVGWGAGGYNEQFF

CDR3 length: 15
V gene: TRBV7-2
clone size: few
J gene: TRBJ2-1
CDR3 protein: CASSFGAAAYNEQFF

CDR3 length: 12
V gene: TRBV2
clone size: .
J gene: TRBJ2-3
CDR3 protein: CARSVGTDTQYF

CDR3 length: 15
V gene: TRBV5-1
clone size: .
J gene: TRBJ2-7
CDR3 protein: CASSYQRQGNYEQYF

CDR3 length: 13
V gene: TRBV20-1
clone size: .
J gene: TRBJ2-3
CDR3 protein: CSARVAGPDTQYF

CDR3 length: 16
V gene: TRBV20-1
clone size: few
J gene: TRBJ2-7
CDR3 protein: CSARLGKGGVSYEQYF

CDR3 length: 13
V gene: TRBV6-6
clone size: .
J gene: TRBJ2-5
CDR3 protein: CATETGGVETQYF

CDR3 length: 15
V gene: TRBV2
clone size: .
J gene: TRBJ1-5
CDR3 protein: CASSPSGISNQPQHF

CDR3 length: 15
V gene: TRBV4-3
clone size: few
J gene: TRBJ2-3
CDR3 protein: CASRTGLAGVDTQYF

CDR3 length: 16
V gene: TRBV12-3/TRBV12-4
clone size: .
J gene: TRBJ1-2
CDR3 protein: CASSLIGTGGGYGYTF

CDR3 length: 15
V gene: TRBV3-1
clone size: .
J gene: TRBJ1-3
CDR3 protein: CASSQNGGAGNTIYF

CDR3 length: 13
V gene: TRBV5-1
clone size: many
J gene: TRBJ2-7
CDR3 protein: CASSLEGSDEQYF

CDR3 length: 16
V gene: TRBV25-1
clone size: few
J gene: TRBJ2-3
CDR3 protein: CASNLAGTGGADTQYF